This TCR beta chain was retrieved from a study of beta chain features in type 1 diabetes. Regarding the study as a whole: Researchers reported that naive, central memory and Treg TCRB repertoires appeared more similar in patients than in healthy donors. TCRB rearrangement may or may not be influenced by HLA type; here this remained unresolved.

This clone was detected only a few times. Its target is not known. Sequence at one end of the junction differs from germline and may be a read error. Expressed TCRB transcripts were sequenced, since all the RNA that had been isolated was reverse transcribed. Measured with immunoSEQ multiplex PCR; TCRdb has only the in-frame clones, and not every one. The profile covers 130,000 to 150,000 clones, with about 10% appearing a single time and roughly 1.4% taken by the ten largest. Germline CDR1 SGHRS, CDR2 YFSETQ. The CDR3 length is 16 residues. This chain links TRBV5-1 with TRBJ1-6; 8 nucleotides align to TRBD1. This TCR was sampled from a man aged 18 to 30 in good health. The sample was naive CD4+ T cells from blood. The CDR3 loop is CASRLGQERMNSPLHF. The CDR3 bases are TGCGCCAGCAGGTTGGGACAGGAGCGGATGAATTCACCCCTCCACTTT.